Each of the 18 T cell receptor beta chains below was sequenced from the same sample in a study of blood T cells in healthy people across ages. Alongside a J-beta primer mix, a sample-barcoded 5' primer served in a second PCR lasting about 6 to 11 cycles. One entry per CDR3 protein, called by TCRdb with MiXCR from the 5' RACE reads. Here the sample spans around 600,000 distinct CDR3 sequences, 40% to 55% being singletons. The source material was blood. The source of these receptors is a man of 80 years or more in good health.

The table lists this clonotype with many counts. This chain links TRBV12-3 or TRBV12-4 with TRBJ2-1; unclear D gene. V was clipped by 6 bases and J by 9 bases, with 12 bases between them. The CDR3 loop spans 12 amino acids. The CDR3 reads CASRPSRGEQFF. The CDR3 region has the DNA TGTGCCAGCAGACCATCGAGAGGTGAGCAGTTCTTC.

The chain couples TRBV5-1 to TRBJ2-7; no firm D call. Trimming cost V 5 bases and J 0 bases, with 6 bases left between them. CDR3 size: 12 residues. The germline CDR1 and CDR2 sequences are SGHRS and YFSETQ. The CDR3 nucleotides are TGCGCCAGCAGACAGAACTCCTACGAGCAGTACTTC. This gives the protein CASRQNSYEQYF.

The chain joins TRBV2 to TRBJ1-6; TRBD1 matches at 8 bases. CDR1 and CDR2 (germline): SNHLY, FYNNEI. This CDR3 region has 13 residues. V lost 7 bases, J lost 10 bases, and 6 bases stayed unmatched. CDR3 loop: CASIPGQESPLHF. The CDR3, as DNA: TGTGCCAGCATCCCGGGACAGGAATCACCCCTCCACTTT.

This clonotype has a count of ten or more. This chain joins TRBV6-6 and TRBJ1-1; 8 bases agree with TRBD1. CDR3 length: 14 residues. V was pared by 0 bases and J by 4 bases, with 1 base of the junction left unmatched. Germline loops: CDR1 MNHNY, CDR2 SVGAGI (reference sequence). For the CDR3, the DNA is TGTGCCAGCAGTTACTCGGACAGGGCCACTGAAGCTTTCTTT. Encoded protein: CASSYSDRATEAFF.

This rearrangement joins TRBV12-3 or TRBV12-4 to TRBJ1-2; 10 bases are a match to TRBD1. The V segment lost 5 bases and the J segment 4 bases; nucleotides outside the gene matches: 7. The CDR3 has 15 amino acids. The CDR3 DNA is TGTGCCAGCAGTCTCCGCGGACAGGGGGGCTATGGCTACACCTTC. It codes for CASSLRGQGGYGYTF.

This chain uses TRBV7-2 with TRBJ2-1; perhaps D is TRBD1 or TRBD2 (5 bases each). V was pared by 5 bases and J by 5 bases, with 13 bases between. Germline lookup yields CDR1 SGHTA and CDR2 FQGNSA. The CDR3 covers 14 residues. Written as DNA, the CDR3 is TGTGCCAGCAGCAACAGCCGGGGCCACAATGAGCAGTTCTTC. Translating gives CASSNSRGHNEQFF.

The chain recombines TRBV2 with TRBJ2-1; D gene uncertain. Trimming cost V 8 bases and J 4 bases, with 12 bases left between them. The CDR3 runs 13 residues. The V gene's germline CDR1 is SNHLY and CDR2 FYNNEI. The CDR3 nucleotides read TGTGCCAGCTTGGAACAGCCATACAATGAGCAGTTCTTC. Amino acids: CASLEQPYNEQFF.

This clonotype came up many times. The V and J genes are TRBV5-1 and TRBJ2-1; 7 nucleotides agree with TRBD2. From germline, CDR1 is SGHRS and CDR2 YFSETQ. Trimming cost V 4 bases and J 14 bases; bases outside gene matches: 18. This CDR3 has 15 amino acids. The DNA of the CDR3 is TGCGCCAGCAGCCCCGAGAGCGGGGCGCACTCCCAGAAGTTCTTC. This translates into CASSPESGAHSQKFF.

This clonotype was picked up many times. The chain is built from TRBV6-5 and TRBJ1-6, with D possibly being TRBD1 (5 bases). CDR3 size: 14 residues. From germline, CDR1 is MNHEY and CDR2 SVGAGI. V lost 4 bases to trimming and J lost 6 bases, with 10 bases between them. The CDR3 DNA follows: TGTGCCAGCAGTTGGGGCAGGGCTAATTCACCCCTCCACTTT. Residues: CASSWGRANSPLHF.

CDR3 residues: CASSLREGTSGRPTDTQYF. The CDR3 DNA follows: TGTGCCAGCAGCTTAAGAGAAGGTACTAGCGGGAGGCCCACAGATACGCAGTATTTT. The chain combines TRBV7-2 with TRBJ2-3, with 12 bases that match TRBD2. This CDR3 spans 19 amino acids. After removal of 2 bases from V and 2 bases from J, the junction contained 11 bases not matched to a gene. Germline V lookup: CDR1 SGHTA, CDR2 FQGNSA.

This clonotype appeared a few times. The chain is built from TRBV29-1 and TRBJ2-7; the match to TRBD1 covers 11 bases. Germline CDR1 is SQVTM and CDR2 is ANQGSEA. The CDR3 is made up of 13 amino acids. V lost 6 bases to trimming and J lost 5 bases; unmatched junction nucleotides: 6. The CDR3 here is CSVEGQGVNEQYF. CDR3 DNA sequence: TGCAGCGTCGAGGGACAGGGGGTAAACGAGCAGTACTTC.

In its sample, this clonotype was seen a few times. The chain combines TRBV20-1 with TRBJ2-1, with 8 nucleotides matching TRBD2. V lost 5 bases, J lost 1 base, and 25 bases stayed unmatched. The CDR3 has 21 amino acids. The germline gives CDR1 DFQATT, CDR2 SNEGSKA (reference sequence). The CDR3 coding sequence is TGCAGTGCTCTAAATATCGCGGGCTCTAAGGGCGGGAGGCTTTCCTACAATGAGCAGTTCTTC. Translated: CSALNIAGSKGGRLSYNEQFF.

The CDR3 is CASSQAQRGADTQYF. CDR3 coding DNA: TGTGCCAGCAGCCAAGCGCAGCGGGGCGCAGATACGCAGTATTTT. The chain links TRBV3-1 to TRBJ2-3; 7 bases are shared with TRBD2. V was pared by 1 base and J by 4 bases, with 5 bases of the junction left unmatched. This CDR3 is 15 amino acids long. The germline gives CDR1 LGHDT, CDR2 YNNKEL (reference sequence).

This clonotype has a handful of counts. The chain joins TRBV20-1 to TRBJ2-5; 7 bases fit TRBD2. This CDR3 has 14 amino acids. CDR1 is DFQATT, CDR2 SNEGSKA, per germline (reference sequence). The junction had 5 bases not matched to a gene; V was cut back by 3 bases and J by 1 base. DNA of the CDR3: TGCAGTGCTAGCCCAGCGGGGCGCCAAGAGACCCAGTACTTC. This sequence encodes CSASPAGRQETQYF.

This chain connects TRBV7-9 to TRBJ1-2; D is ambiguous. V was shortened by 4 bases and J by 8 bases, with 20 bases between the two germline ends. The CDR3 spans 15 residues. Germline-derived CDR1 and CDR2 are SEHNR and FQNEAQ (reference sequence). CDR3 region: CASSSRTNPLGGYTF. CDR3 bases: TGTGCCAGCAGCTCCAGGACCAACCCGCTGGGCGGCTACACCTTC.

The CDR3 spells CSVRSGSGSYNEQFF. The CDR3, as DNA: TGCAGCGTTAGGAGCGGGAGCGGGTCCTACAATGAGCAGTTCTTC. V and J are TRBV29-1 and TRBJ2-1; 8 bases align to TRBD2. V was pared by 5 bases and J by 1 base, with 7 bases of the junction left unmatched. The CDR3 covers 15 residues. The V gene's germline CDR1 is SQVTM and CDR2 ANQGSEA.

The chain has TRBV6-5 and TRBJ2-4, with no clear D. The J call may be wrong; the DNA end is better matched by TRBJ2-7. Germline assignment: CDR1 MNHEY and CDR2 SVGAGI. The CDR3 contains 13 residues. The CDR3 is CASRKAGRYEQYF. CDR3 nucleotide sequence: TGTGCCAGCAGGAAGGCAGGACGATACGAGCAGTACTTC.

This chain connects TRBV20-1 to TRBJ1-4; 8 bases agree with TRBD1. Germline V gene sequence: CDR1 DFQATT, CDR2 SNEGSKA (reference sequence). Germline trimming cut 6 bases from V and 7 bases from J; bases unmatched to any gene: 10. This CDR3 spans 14 amino acids. The CDR3 DNA reads TGCAGTGCCGATCAGACAGGGGCTCGTGAAAAACTGTTTTTT. This translates into CSADQTGAREKLFF.